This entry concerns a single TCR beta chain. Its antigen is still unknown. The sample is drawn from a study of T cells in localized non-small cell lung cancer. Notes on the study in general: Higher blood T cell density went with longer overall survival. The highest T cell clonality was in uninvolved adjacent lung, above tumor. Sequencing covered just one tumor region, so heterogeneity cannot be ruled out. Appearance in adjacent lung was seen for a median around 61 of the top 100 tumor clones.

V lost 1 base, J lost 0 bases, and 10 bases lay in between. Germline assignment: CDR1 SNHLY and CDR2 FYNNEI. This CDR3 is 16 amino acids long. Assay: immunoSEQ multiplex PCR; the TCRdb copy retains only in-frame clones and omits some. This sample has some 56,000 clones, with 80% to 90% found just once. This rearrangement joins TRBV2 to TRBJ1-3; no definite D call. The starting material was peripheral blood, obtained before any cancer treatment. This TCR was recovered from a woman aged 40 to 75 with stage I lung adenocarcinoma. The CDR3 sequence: CASSEEASSSGNTIYF. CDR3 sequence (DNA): TGTGCCAGCAGTGAAGAAGCCTCGAGCTCTGGAAACACCATATATTTT. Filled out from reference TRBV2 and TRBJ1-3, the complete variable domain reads EPEVTQTPSHQVTQMGQEVILRCVPISNHLYFYWYRQILGQKVEFLVSFYNNEISEKSEIFDDQFSVERPDGSNFTLKIRSTKLEDSAMYFCASSEEASSSGNTIYFGEGSWLTVV.